This T cell receptor (beta chain) was obtained from a study of shared T cell receptors in the human thymus. Sequencing used immunoSEQ multiplex PCR; TCRdb keeps in-frame clones, though not all of them. The top ten hold about 0.0094% of the sample, which has hundreds of thousands of clones, over 75% seen once. Germline CDR1 and CDR2: MNHEY and SMNVEV (reference sequence). The CDR3 runs 14 residues. Germline trimming cut 6 bases from V and 5 bases from J; bases unmatched to any gene: 7. The sample was also linked to a second study, of human thymus T cells. As reported in that work: Those donating were healthy Finnish infants in corrective surgery for congenital heart defects. Corrective heart surgery yielded resections, and these provided the thymus tissue. There appeared to be biased usage of V and J genes in thymic and blood repertoires. The related literature has documented a marked overlap of thymic repertoires among unrelated individuals.

The chain carries TRBV27 and TRBJ2-5; 9 bases are a match to TRBD2. The source of this sequence is a boy younger than two with a congenital heart defect. The source material was thymocytes. The CDR3 bases are TGTGCCAGCAGCCGACTAGCGGCCCTCGAGACCCAGTACTTC. Translation gives CASSRLAALETQYF.